The TCR beta chain described here comes from a study of metastatic and nonmetastatic thyroid tumors. The length of the CDR3 is 11 residues. V was clipped by 1 base and J by 13 bases, with 5 bases between them. Germline CDR1 SEHNR, CDR2 FQNEAQ (reference sequence). TCRdb re-analyzed the PCR reads using MiXCR. The profile shows roughly 14,000 clones, roughly 25% of them singletons. Not a single patient had been given any form of treatment at any point before undergoing thyroid surgery. The clonotype comes from a female donor with papillary thyroid cancer or a benign thyroid nodule (not recorded which). Some clones in this sample may be carry-over from other donors' samples. The V call is TRBV7-9, the J call TRBJ1-6, with no clear D. The sample comprised tumor tissue. CDR3 amino acids: CASSLVGPLHF. In nucleotides, the CDR3 is TGTGCCAGCAGCTTAGTTGGTCCCCTCCACTTT.